The source of this T cell receptor beta chain is a study of CD8+ T cells in alopecia areata. The CDR3 loop spans 13 amino acids. The V end was cut by 2 bases, the J end by 0 bases, with 5 bases between. The germline CDR1 and CDR2 sequences are KGHSH and LQKENI. As the sequencing template, cDNA was produced by extracting RNA and reverse transcribing it. TCRdb's copy holds only in-frame clones and misses some; the assay was immunoSEQ multiplex PCR. The data show 150,000 to 200,000 clones, roughly 65% seen once. The treatment was: oral pan-JAK inhibitor, 5-10 mg twice daily. This clone was picked up a small number of times.

The receptor was derived from a human donor with alopecia areata. The chain joins TRBV18 to TRBJ2-7; D is uncertain. The material sequenced was CD4+ T cells sorted from blood, taken at week 4, from a patient treated with tofacitinib. CDR3 loop: CASSPTDSYEQYF. CDR3 in DNA: TGTGCCAGCTCACCAACAGACTCCTACGAGCAGTACTTC. Supplemented by reference TRBV18 and TRBJ2-7, the full variable domain reads NAGVMQNPRHLVRRRGQEARLRCSPMKGHSHVYWYRQLPEEGLKFMVYLQKENIIDESGMPKERFSAEFPKEGPSILRIQQVVRGDSAAYFCASSPTDSYEQYFGPGTRLTVT.